Detailed here is one T cell receptor beta chain. CD8 cells regarded as naive lacked CD45RO, were positively chosen for CCR7, and omitted terminally differentiated effector memory CD45RA+ cells. This entry comes from a study of shared clonotypes between healthy human individuals. Assay: immunoSEQ multiplex PCR; the TCRdb copy retains only in-frame clones and omits some. The sample has roughly 2.1 million clones; about 93% are singletons. Material: naive CD8+ T cells from PBMCs. The TCR comes from a man aged 18 to 30 in good health. Some clones in this sample may be carry-over from other donors' samples.

The chain's CDR3 is CASSWDIDGRYNEQFF. CDR3 coding DNA: TGCGCCAGCAGCTGGGACATCGATGGGCGTTACAATGAGCAGTTCTTC. V gene TRBV5-1 combines with J gene TRBJ2-1, with a possible D match to TRBD1 (6 bases). Trimming removed 3 bases at V and 4 bases at J, with 17 bases between. The CDR3 totals 16 residues. Germline V gene sequence: CDR1 SGHRS, CDR2 YFSETQ.